These T cell receptor beta chains were read from a single sample in a study of blood T cell repertoires in COVID-19. The assay was immunoSEQ multiplex PCR, and TCRdb's table has in-frame clones only and misses some. The sample shows approximately 160,000 clones, 75% to 90% of them seen only once. The sample was PBMCs or T cells enriched from blood (not recorded which). All receptors come from a woman aged 45-65 years who had recovered from COVID-19. CDR3s include the opening cysteine and the closing phenylalanine or tryptophan. D genes are given only for firm matches. The size of a clone is reported for some rows only, either as once, few or many, or as a class for expanded clones.

j_gene | abundance | v_gene | d_gene | CDR3aa | CDR3nt
TRBJ1-2 | few | TRBV5-5 | - | CASSQGDWNYGYTF | TGTGCCAGCAGCCAGGGTGACTGGAACTATGGCTACACCTTC
TRBJ2-1 | - | TRBV19 | TRBD2 | CASSGGWSSGPSSYNEQFF | TGTGCCAGTAGTGGAGGGTGGTCTAGCGGGCCCAGCTCCTACAATGAGCAGTTCTTC
TRBJ1-1 | - | TRBV20-1 | - | CSALDREAFF | TGCAGTGCTTTGGACAGAGAAGCTTTCTTT
TRBJ2-2 | few | TRBV4-2 | - | CASWGGALGTGELFF | TGTGCCAGCTGGGGGGGGGCGCTCGGCACCGGGGAGCTGTTTTTT
TRBJ1-4 | - | TRBV23-1 | TRBD1 | CASSQNKNRGQSNEKLFF | TGCGCCAGCAGTCAAAACAAGAACAGGGGGCAATCTAATGAAAAACTGTTTTTT
TRBJ2-1 | - | TRBV11-2 | - | CASSLLTSDNEQFF | TGTGCCAGCAGCTTATTAACATCCGACAATGAGCAGTTCTTC
TRBJ1-1 | - | TRBV7-8 | - | CASSLGQKYTEAFF | TGTGCCAGCAGCTTAGGACAGAAATACACTGAAGCTTTCTTT
TRBJ2-3 | - | TRBV5-1 | - | CASSLLGGASSTDTQYF | TGCGCCAGCAGCTTGCTCGGGGGAGCTTCTAGCACAGATACGCAGTATTTT
TRBJ1-2 | - | TRBV3-1/TRBV3-2 | - | CASSLSREGGYTF | TGTGCCAGCAGCCTCAGCAGGGAGGGGGGCTACACCTTC
TRBJ2-2 | - | TRBV5-5 | TRBD1 | CASSPRTGINTGELFF | TGTGCCAGCAGCCCACGGACAGGGATAAACACCGGGGAGCTGTTTTTT
TRBJ1-1 | - | TRBV28 | - | CASTLWGDTEAFF | TGTGCCAGCACCCTCTGGGGGGACACTGAAGCTTTCTTT
TRBJ2-3 | - | TRBV7-2 | TRBD2 | CASSLGLSGITDTQYF | TGTGCCAGCAGCTTAGGGCTGAGCGGGATCACAGATACGCAGTATTTT
TRBJ1-5 | - | TRBV3-1/TRBV3-2 | - | CASSQDVNQRQPQHF | TGTGCCAGCAGCCAAGATGTTAATCAGCGGCAGCCCCAGCATTTT
TRBJ1-4 | - | TRBV2 | TRBD1 | CASRGRGLTNEKLFF | TGTGCCAGCAGGGGCAGGGGGCTTACTAATGAAAAACTGTTTTTT
TRBJ1-2 | - | TRBV28 | TRBD1 | CASSLTGAANYGYTF | TGTGCCAGCAGTCTGACAGGGGCGGCTAACTATGGCTACACCTTC
TRBJ2-3 | few | TRBV30 | TRBD2 | CAWVEGGVIGGSTDTQYF | TGTGCCTGGGTCGAGGGAGGGGTGATCGGAGGAAGCACAGATACGCAGTATTTT
TRBJ1-1 | - | TRBV7-2 | TRBD1 | CASSPGQGLGSTEAFF | TGTGCCAGCAGCCCGGGACAGGGTTTGGGGTCCACTGAAGCTTTCTTT
TRBJ1-6 | - | TRBV28 | - | CASSRDWDNSPLHF | TGTGCCAGCAGCCGGGACTGGGATAATTCACCCCTCCACTTT
TRBJ1-2 | - | TRBV13 | - | CASSSQANYGYTF | TGTGCCAGCAGCTCCCAGGCTAACTATGGCTACACCTTC
TRBJ1-2 | - | TRBV30 | TRBD1 | CAWSHPGQVNYGYTF | TGTGCCTGGAGTCATCCGGGACAGGTTAACTATGGCTACACCTTC
TRBJ2-1 | - | TRBV4-3 | TRBD1 | CASSQDVTGVSYNEQFF | TGCGCCAGCAGCCAAGATGTGACAGGGGTGAGCTACAATGAGCAGTTCTTC
TRBJ1-1 | - | TRBV5-1 | - | CASSRNRAPEAFF | TGCGCCAGCAGCAGAAACAGGGCCCCTGAAGCTTTCTTT
TRBJ1-1 | - | TRBV2 | - | CAGQEISSRTEAFF | TGTGCCGGACAAGAAATATCCTCGAGGACTGAAGCTTTCTTT
TRBJ1-2 | - | TRBV2 | TRBD1 | CASRPKTGINYGYTF | TGTGCCAGCAGACCAAAGACAGGGATTAACTATGGCTACACCTTC
TRBJ2-3 | once | TRBV9 | - | CASSDGGGLTDTQYF | TGTGCCAGCAGCGATGGGGGAGGACTCACAGATACGCAGTATTTT
TRBJ1-2 | - | TRBV29-1 | - | CSATSGGGYTF | TGCAGCGCTACGTCCGGTGGTGGCTACACCTTC